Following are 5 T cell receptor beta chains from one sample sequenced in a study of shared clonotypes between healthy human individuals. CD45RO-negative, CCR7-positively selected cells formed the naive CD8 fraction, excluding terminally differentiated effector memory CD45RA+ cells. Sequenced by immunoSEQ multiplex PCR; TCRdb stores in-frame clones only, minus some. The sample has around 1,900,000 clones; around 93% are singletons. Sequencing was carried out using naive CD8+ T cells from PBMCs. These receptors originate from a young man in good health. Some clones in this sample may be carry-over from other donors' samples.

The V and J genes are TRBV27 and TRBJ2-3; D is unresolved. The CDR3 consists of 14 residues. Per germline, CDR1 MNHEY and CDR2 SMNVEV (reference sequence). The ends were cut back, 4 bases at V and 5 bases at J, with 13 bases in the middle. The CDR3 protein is CASSSNPLRDTQYF. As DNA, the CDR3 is TGTGCCAGCAGTTCCAACCCCCTTCGAGATACGCAGTATTTT.

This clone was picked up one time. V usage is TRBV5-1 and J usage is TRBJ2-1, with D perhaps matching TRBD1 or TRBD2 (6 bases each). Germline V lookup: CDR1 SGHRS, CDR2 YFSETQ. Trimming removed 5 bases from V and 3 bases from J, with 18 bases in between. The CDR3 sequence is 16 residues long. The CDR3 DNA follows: TGCGCCAGCAGGGGGGCCCGTAGCGGATACTACAATGAGCAGTTCTTC. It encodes CASRGARSGYYNEQFF.

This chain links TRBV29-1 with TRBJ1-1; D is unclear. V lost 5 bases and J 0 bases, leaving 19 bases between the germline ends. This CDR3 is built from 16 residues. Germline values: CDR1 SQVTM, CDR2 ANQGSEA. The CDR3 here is CSVYGEPTTMNTEAFF. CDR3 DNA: TGCAGCGTTTACGGCGAACCAACGACGATGAACACTGAAGCTTTCTTT.

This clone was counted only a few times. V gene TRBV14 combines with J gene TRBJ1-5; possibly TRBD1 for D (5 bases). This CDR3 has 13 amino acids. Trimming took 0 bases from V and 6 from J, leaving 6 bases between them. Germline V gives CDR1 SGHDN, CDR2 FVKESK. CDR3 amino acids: CASSQERGQPQHF. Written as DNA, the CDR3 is TGTGCCAGCAGCCAAGAGAGGGGTCAGCCCCAGCATTTT.

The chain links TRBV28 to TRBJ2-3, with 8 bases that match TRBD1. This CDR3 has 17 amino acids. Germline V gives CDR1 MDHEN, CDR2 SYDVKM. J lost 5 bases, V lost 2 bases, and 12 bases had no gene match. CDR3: CASSLRTGWGKGDTQYF. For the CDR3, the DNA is TGTGCCAGCAGTTTAAGGACAGGGTGGGGAAAGGGAGATACGCAGTATTTT.